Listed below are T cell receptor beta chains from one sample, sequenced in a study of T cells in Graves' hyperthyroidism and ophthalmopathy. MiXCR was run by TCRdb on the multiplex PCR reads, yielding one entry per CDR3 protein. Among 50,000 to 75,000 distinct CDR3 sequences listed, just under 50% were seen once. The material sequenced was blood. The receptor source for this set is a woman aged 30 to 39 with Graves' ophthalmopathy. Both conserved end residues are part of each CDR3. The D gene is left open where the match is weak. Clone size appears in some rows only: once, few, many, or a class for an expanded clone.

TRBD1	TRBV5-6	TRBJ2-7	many	CASRPRDRSYEQYF	TGTGCCAGCAGACCCCGGGACAGATCCTACGAGCAGTACTTC
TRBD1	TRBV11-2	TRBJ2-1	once	CASSSGQVEQFF	TGTGCCAGCAGCTCCGGACAGGTGGAGCAGTTCTTC
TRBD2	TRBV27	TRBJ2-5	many	CASRPLGGVETQYF	TGTGCCAGCCGCCCACTTGGGGGGGTGGAGACCCAGTACTTC
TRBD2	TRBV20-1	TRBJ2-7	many	CSAGTSGRPHYEQYF	TGCAGTGCTGGGACTAGCGGGAGGCCTCACTACGAGCAGTACTTC
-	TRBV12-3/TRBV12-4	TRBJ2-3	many	CASSPRTGYGTDTQYF	TGTGCCAGCAGTCCCCGTACGGGTTACGGCACAGATACGCAGTATTTT
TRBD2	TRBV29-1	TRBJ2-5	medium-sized	CSVVTSGGETQYF	TGCAGCGTTGTGACTAGCGGCGGGGAGACCCAGTACTTC
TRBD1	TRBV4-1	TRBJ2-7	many	CASSPRTGGDEQYF	TGCGCCAGCAGCCCCCGGACAGGGGGGGACGAGCAGTACTTC
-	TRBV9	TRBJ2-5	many	CASPGARPETQYF	TGTGCCAGCCCCGGGGCGAGGCCAGAGACCCAGTACTTC
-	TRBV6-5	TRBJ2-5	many	CASRETRGGTQYF	TGTGCCAGCAGAGAGACAAGGGGAGGGACCCAGTACTTC
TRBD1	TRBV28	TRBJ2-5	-	CASSLDRRKGTQYF	TGTGCCAGCAGCTTGGACAGGCGCAAAGGGACCCAGTACTTC
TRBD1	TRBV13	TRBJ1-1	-	CASSSGTAEAFF	TGTGCCAGCAGCTCCGGGACAGCCGAAGCTTTCTTT
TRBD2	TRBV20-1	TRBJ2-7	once	CSARDGTSGSYEQYF	TGCAGTGCTAGAGACGGGACTAGCGGGAGCTACGAGCAGTACTTC
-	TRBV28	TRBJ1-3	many	CASSSTGTGNTIYF	TGTGCCAGCAGTTCTACAGGGACTGGAAACACCATATATTTT
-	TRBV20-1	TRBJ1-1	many	CSARLAGRVVMNTEAFF	TGCAGTGCTAGACTGGCAGGACGGGTGGTGATGAACACTGAAGCTTTCTTT
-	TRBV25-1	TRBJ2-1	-	CASSLRGLNYNEQFF	TGTGCCAGCAGCTTGCGGGGGCTGAATTACAATGAGCAGTTCTTC
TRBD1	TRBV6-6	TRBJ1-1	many	CASSKDRGTEAFF	TGTGCCAGCAGTAAAGACAGGGGCACTGAAGCTTTCTTT
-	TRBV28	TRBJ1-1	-	CTSSLGVGTEAFF	TGTACCAGCAGTTTGGGGGTGGGCACTGAAGCTTTCTTT
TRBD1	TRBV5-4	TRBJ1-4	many	CASSSPGGSEKLFF	TGTGCCAGCAGCTCTCCAGGGGGAAGTGAAAAACTGTTTTTT
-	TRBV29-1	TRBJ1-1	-	CSVVGDMNTEAFF	TGCAGCGTGGTGGGGGACATGAACACGGAAGCTTTCTTT
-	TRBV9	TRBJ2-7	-	CASSKELPNSYEQYF	TGTGCCAGCAGCAAGGAACTGCCCAATTCCTACGAGCAGTACTTC
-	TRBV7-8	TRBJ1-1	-	CASRSVPGVGRETEAFF	TGTGCCAGCAGAAGTGTCCCGGGGGTAGGGAGGGAGACTGAAGCTTTCTTT
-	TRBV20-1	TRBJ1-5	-	CSARVLAGVPHQPQHF	TGCAGTGCTAGAGTCTTAGCGGGAGTCCCCCATCAGCCCCAGCATTTT
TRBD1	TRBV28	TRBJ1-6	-	CASRTIQGAASPLHF	TGTGCCAGCAGAACAATACAGGGGGCCGCATCACCCCTCCACTTT
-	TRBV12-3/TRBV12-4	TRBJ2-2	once	CASRAGLSNTRELLF	TGTGCCAGCAGGGCCGGACTGTCGAACACCAGGGAGCTGCTTTTT
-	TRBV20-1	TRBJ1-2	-	CSEEGGVEDYGYTF	TGCAGTGAAGAGGGAGGGGTTGAGGACTATGGCTACACCTTC
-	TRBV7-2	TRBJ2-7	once	CASIEGDGSYEQYF	TGTGCCAGCATAGAAGGGGACGGCTCCTACGAGCAGTACTTC
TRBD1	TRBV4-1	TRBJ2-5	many	CASSQDGTGSETQYF	TGCGCCAGCAGCCAAGATGGGACAGGGTCCGAGACCCAGTACTTC
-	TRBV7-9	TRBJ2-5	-	CASSMVDPHRETQYF	TGTGCCAGCAGCATGGTAGACCCCCACAGGGAGACCCAGTACTTC
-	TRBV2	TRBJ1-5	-	CASSADGGDQPQHF	TGTGCCAGCAGTGCCGACGGGGGAGATCAGCCCCAGCATTTT
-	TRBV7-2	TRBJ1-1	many	CASRPRGGANTEAFF	TGTGCCAGCAGACCCCGGGGAGGGGCGAACACTGAAGCTTTCTTT
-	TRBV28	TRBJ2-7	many	CASRTGGSFNEQYF	TGTGCCAGCCGAACGGGTGGCAGCTTTAACGAGCAGTACTTC
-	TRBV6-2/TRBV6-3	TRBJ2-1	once	CVAAAYNEQFF	TGTGTAGCGGCTGCCTACAATGAGCAGTTCTTC
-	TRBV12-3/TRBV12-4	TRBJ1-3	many	CASSLGRPGHHSGNTIYF	TGTGCCAGCAGTTTAGGGAGACCGGGCCATCACTCTGGAAACACCATATATTTT
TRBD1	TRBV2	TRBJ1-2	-	CASSARTGFGYTF	TGTGCCAGCAGTGCGAGGACAGGGTTTGGCTACACCTTC
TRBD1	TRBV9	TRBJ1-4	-	CASSATGGDEKLFF	TGTGCCAGCAGCGCTACAGGGGGCGATGAAAAACTGTTTTTT
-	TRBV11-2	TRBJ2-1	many	CASSTWRTYNEQFF	TGTGCCAGCAGTACCTGGAGAACCTACAATGAGCAGTTCTTC
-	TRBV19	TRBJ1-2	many	CASSTTPGGYTF	TGTGCCAGTAGCACGACCCCGGGGGGCTACACCTTC
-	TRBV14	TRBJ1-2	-	CASSQESWATNYGYTF	TGTGCCAGCAGCCAAGAAAGCTGGGCAACTAACTATGGCTACACCTTC
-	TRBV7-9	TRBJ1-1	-	CASSPPVGMQETEAFF	TGTGCCAGCAGCCCCCCTGTGGGGATGCAAGAGACTGAAGCTTTCTTT
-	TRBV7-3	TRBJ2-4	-	CASSLCLAKVKNIQYF	TGTGCCAGCAGCTTATGTCTAGCGAAGGTCAAAAACATTCAGTACTTC
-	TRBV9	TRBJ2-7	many	CASSVGKGGWQYF	TGTGCCAGCAGCGTAGGGAAGGGGGGATGGCAGTACTTC
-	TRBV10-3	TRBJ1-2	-	CAISEPGTLGHGYTF	TGTGCCATCAGTGAACCAGGGACGCTCGGGCATGGCTACACCTTC
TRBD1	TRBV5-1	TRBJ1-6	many	CASSLGQGTLNSPLHF	TGCGCCAGCAGCTTGGGACAGGGAACATTGAATTCACCCCTCCACTTT
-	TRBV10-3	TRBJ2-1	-	CASSLSPGFTADEQFF	TGTGCCAGCAGTTTATCGCCCGGCTTTACTGCCGATGAGCAGTTCTTC
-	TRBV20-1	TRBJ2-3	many	CSARGLMPGATDTQYF	TGCAGTGCTAGAGGTTTGATGCCTGGGGCAACAGATACGCAGTATTTT
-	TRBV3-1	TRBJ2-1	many	CASAQGVAYNEQFF	TGTGCCAGCGCGCAAGGAGTGGCCTACAATGAGCAGTTCTTC
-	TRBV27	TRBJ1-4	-	CASSHREKLFF	TGTGCCAGCAGTCATAGGGAAAAACTGTTTTTT
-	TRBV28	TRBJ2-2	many	CASLGPNTGELFF	TGTGCCAGCTTGGGACCAAACACCGGGGAGCTGTTTTTT
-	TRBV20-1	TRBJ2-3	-	CSATDPNTATQYF	TGCAGTGCTACAGATCCAAACACAGCTACGCAGTATTTT
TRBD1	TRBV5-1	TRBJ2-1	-	CASSQGGTGLNEQFF	TGCGCCAGCAGCCAAGGCGGGACAGGACTTAATGAGCAGTTCTTC
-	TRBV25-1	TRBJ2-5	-	CTSSSGGIGRQETQYF	TGTACCAGCAGCTCCGGAGGGATTGGAAGGCAAGAGACCCAGTACTTC
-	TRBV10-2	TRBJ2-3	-	CASSHAGGNLEDTQYF	TGTGCCAGCAGTCATGCTGGGGGAAACTTGGAAGATACGCAGTATTTT
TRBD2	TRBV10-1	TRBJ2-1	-	CASSDRTSGSSSYNEQFF	TGCGCCAGCAGTGACAGGACTAGCGGTTCAAGCTCCTACAATGAGCAGTTCTTC
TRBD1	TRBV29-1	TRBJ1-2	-	CSSGGRAGGYTF	TGCAGCTCAGGGGGTAGGGCGGGTGGCTACACCTTC